This is a list of T cell receptor beta chains from one sample in a study of T-cell memory formation after mild COVID-19. TCRdb passed the 5' RACE reads through MiXCR, listing each CDR3 protein once. The sample contains about 390,000 distinct CDR3 sequences, about 15% of which appear only once. The sequenced sample consisted of PBMCs or a T cell subset sorted from them (not recorded which). The receptors stem from a man between 18 and 29 years old who had mild COVID-19 (a few samples of this study predate the infection). Cell type and time point are not known. CDR3s include the opening cysteine and the closing phenylalanine or tryptophan. A D gene is named only where the DNA matches it firmly. Rows give clone size only sometimes, using once, few, many, or a class for an expanded clone.

D	J	V	size	CDR3	DNA
TRBD1	TRBJ1-1	TRBV5-1	few	CASSLEGTEYTEAFF	TGCGCCAGCAGCTTGGAGGGGACAGAGTACACTGAAGCTTTCTTT
-	TRBJ1-1	TRBV13	-	CASSIRVLNTEAFF	TGTGCCAGCAGCATCAGGGTTTTGAACACTGAAGCTTTCTTT
TRBD2	TRBJ2-1	TRBV11-2	-	CASSQGRLAGVDEQFF	TGTGCCAGCAGCCAGGGGCGACTAGCGGGGGTAGATGAGCAGTTCTTC
-	TRBJ2-7	TRBV4-3	few	CASSQDMISYEQYF	TGCGCCAGCAGCCAAGACATGATTTCCTACGAGCAGTACTTC
-	TRBJ1-5	TRBV27	many	CASSLDVGQPQHF	TGTGCCAGCAGTTTAGATGTGGGTCAGCCCCAGCATTTT
-	TRBJ2-7	TRBV5-1	many	CASSLWGIGGDEQYF	TGCGCCAGCAGCTTGTGGGGCATAGGAGGCGACGAGCAGTACTTC
TRBD1	TRBJ1-2	TRBV29-1	few	CSVEAAGGSYTF	TGCAGCGTTGAGGCGGCAGGGGGAAGCTACACCTTC
TRBD1	TRBJ1-5	TRBV7-2	few	CASSLGGRGAKDDRPQHF	TGTGCCAGCAGCTTAGGCGGCAGGGGGGCGAAGGATGATCGGCCCCAGCATTTT
TRBD2	TRBJ2-3	TRBV20-1	few	CSASGRGASTDTQYF	TGCAGTGCTAGTGGGCGGGGGGCTAGCACAGATACGCAGTATTTT
TRBD2	TRBJ2-1	TRBV4-1	-	CASSQDRLAGGNEQFF	TGCGCCAGCAGCCAAGACCGACTAGCGGGGGGCAATGAGCAGTTCTTC
-	TRBJ2-3	TRBV4-2	few	CASSQDPGGRDTQYF	TGTGCCAGCAGCCAAGATCCAGGGGGGAGAGATACGCAGTATTTT
TRBD2	TRBJ2-3	TRBV20-1	few	CSARIRPRGVAADTQYF	TGCAGTGCTAGGATTCGCCCGCGGGGGGTAGCGGCAGATACGCAGTATTTT
-	TRBJ1-6	TRBV5-1	-	CASSLRQFDAPLHF	TGCGCCAGCAGCTTGAGACAGTTCGACGCACCCCTCCACTTT
TRBD1	TRBJ2-5	TRBV29-1	few	CSVEVQGQIQETQYF	TGCAGCGTTGAAGTCCAGGGACAGATCCAAGAGACCCAGTACTTC
TRBD1	TRBJ2-4	TRBV7-9	-	CASSSQGKGNIQYF	TGTGCCAGCAGCTCACAGGGGAAGGGAAACATTCAGTACTTC
-	TRBJ2-1	TRBV7-6	-	CASSLLAPEQFF	TGTGCCAGCAGCCTCCTAGCCCCTGAGCAGTTCTTC
-	TRBJ2-2	TRBV4-2	-	CASSQDYRGNTGELFF	TGTGCCAGCAGCCAAGATTATCGGGGAAACACCGGGGAGCTGTTTTTT
TRBD2	TRBJ2-3	TRBV6-2/TRBV6-3	-	CASSYEPSGGTDTQYF	TGTGCCAGCAGTTACGAGCCTAGCGGGGGCACAGATACGCAGTATTTT
TRBD2	TRBJ2-5	TRBV6-5	-	CASIPSAGVETQYF	TGTGCCAGCATCCCGTCGGCGGGGGTAGAGACCCAGTACTTC
TRBD2	TRBJ2-5	TRBV3-1	-	CASRWTSGGQETQYF	TGTGCCAGCAGGTGGACTAGCGGGGGCCAAGAGACCCAGTACTTC
-	TRBJ1-2	TRBV28	few	CASRVDYGYTF	TGTGCCAGCAGAGTTGACTATGGCTACACCTTC
TRBD1	TRBJ2-7	TRBV29-1	-	CSVVGTASPYEQYF	TGCAGCGTTGTGGGGACAGCGAGCCCCTACGAGCAGTACTTC
TRBD1	TRBJ2-3	TRBV5-4	few	CASSPYRGSTDTQYF	TGTGCCAGCAGCCCTTACAGGGGTAGCACAGATACGCAGTATTTT
-	TRBJ2-5	TRBV27	-	CASSGGQESQYF	TGTGCCAGCAGTGGGGGACAAGAGAGCCAGTACTTC
-	TRBJ2-3	TRBV9	-	CASSVSGATDTQYF	TGTGCCAGCAGCGTATCGGGGGCCACAGATACGCAGTATTTT
-	TRBJ1-6	TRBV5-1	many	CASRGGSSYNSPLHF	TGCGCCAGCAGAGGTGGGAGCTCCTATAATTCACCCCTCCACTTT
-	TRBJ2-2	TRBV5-1	-	CASSLEGLGELFF	TGCGCCAGCAGCTTGGAGGGACTCGGGGAGCTGTTTTTT
-	TRBJ1-1	TRBV7-2	-	CASSFNRDTEAFF	TGTGCCAGCAGCTTTAACAGGGACACTGAAGCTTTCTTT
-	TRBJ2-5	TRBV7-9	few	CASSLHGQETQYF	TGTGCCAGCAGCTTACACGGACAAGAGACCCAGTACTTC
-	TRBJ2-7	TRBV6-2/TRBV6-3	many	CASSISSYEQYF	TGTGCCAGCTCGATCTCGTCCTACGAGCAGTACTTC
-	TRBJ2-2	TRBV9	few	CASSKDRYTGELFF	TGTGCCAGCAGCAAAGACAGGTACACCGGGGAGCTGTTTTTT
-	TRBJ1-1	TRBV10-3	-	CAISDQEATEAFF	TGTGCCATCAGTGACCAGGAGGCCACTGAAGCTTTCTTT
-	TRBJ1-1	TRBV29-1	few	CSVDHTEAFF	TGCAGCGTTGATCACACTGAAGCTTTCTTT
-	TRBJ2-1	TRBV4-1	few	CASSQDAWGEQFF	TGCGCCAGCAGCCAAGACGCCTGGGGGGAGCAGTTCTTC
-	TRBJ2-5	TRBV4-1	few	CASSQTVVAGLKTQYF	TGCGCCAGCAGCCAAACCGTTGTGGCAGGGCTAAAGACCCAGTACTTC
TRBD2	TRBJ2-1	TRBV7-2	-	CASSLVLAGRNEQFF	TGTGCCAGCAGCTTAGTCCTAGCGGGGAGGAATGAGCAGTTCTTC
-	TRBJ2-1	TRBV4-3	few	CASSQWGHTERLNEQFF	TGCGCCAGCAGCCAATGGGGGCACACAGAAAGGCTCAATGAGCAGTTCTTC
-	TRBJ1-2	TRBV12-3/TRBV12-4	-	CASSLQGALYGYTF	TGTGCCAGCAGCCTACAGGGAGCTCTCTATGGCTACACCTTC
-	TRBJ1-5	TRBV5-1	-	CASSSLGGNQPQHF	TGCGCCAGCAGCTCCCTAGGGGGAAATCAGCCCCAGCATTTT
-	TRBJ1-5	TRBV7-8	few	CASSLRAGDSNQPQHF	TGTGCCAGCAGCCTTCGAGCAGGGGATAGCAATCAGCCCCAGCATTTT